This TCR beta chain was sequenced in a study of blood T cell repertoires in COVID-19. Background on the study: Some COVID-19 samples were acute and others convalescent; all came from the United States, Italy and Spain. Sample material is recorded as cDNA or gDNA derived from T cells, B-cell-depleted T cells, or PBMCs.

Study processing details: Using reference gene primer amplification, nucleated cell counts were estimated. Here immunoSEQ multiplex PCR was the method, and the copy in TCRdb shows in-frame clones only, minus some. The V and J calls and the clone size are those of that table, but D and trimming were determined from the DNA. The sample holds roughly 250,000 clones, 75% to 90% seen once. This CDR3 region has 14 residues. Germline lookup yields CDR1 LGHNT and CDR2 FRNRAP. V lost 3 bases and J 4 bases, leaving 12 bases between the germline ends. This receptor was taken from a woman aged 40 to 55 with acute or convalescent COVID-19. V gene TRBV12-5 combines with J gene TRBJ1-2; no clear D gene. Sample: peripheral blood. For the CDR3, the DNA is TGTGCTAGTGGTTTCCTCGAACGGGTCTATGGCTACACCTTC. The encoded protein is CASGFLERVYGYTF.